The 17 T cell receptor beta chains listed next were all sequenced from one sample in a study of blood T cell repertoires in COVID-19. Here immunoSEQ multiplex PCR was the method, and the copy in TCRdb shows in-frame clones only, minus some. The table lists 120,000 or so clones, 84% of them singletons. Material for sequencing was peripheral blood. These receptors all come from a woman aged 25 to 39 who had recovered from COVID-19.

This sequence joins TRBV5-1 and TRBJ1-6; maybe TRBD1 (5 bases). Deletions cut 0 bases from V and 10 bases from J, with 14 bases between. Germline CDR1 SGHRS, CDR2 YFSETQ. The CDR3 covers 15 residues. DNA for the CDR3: TGCGCCAGCAGCTTGGGGGGACTAGAGGACTCACCCCTCCACTTT. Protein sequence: CASSLGGLEDSPLHF.

The CDR3: CATSDSRTGLETQYF. The CDR3 DNA reads as TGTGCCACCAGTGACTCACGGACAGGGTTGGAGACCCAGTACTTC. The J gene is TRBJ2-5, the V gene TRBV24-1, with 8 positions matching TRBD1. The CDR3 spans 15 residues. The V gene's germline CDR1 is KGHDR and CDR2 SFDVKD. V lost 4 bases to trimming and J lost 5 bases; unmatched junction nucleotides: 8.

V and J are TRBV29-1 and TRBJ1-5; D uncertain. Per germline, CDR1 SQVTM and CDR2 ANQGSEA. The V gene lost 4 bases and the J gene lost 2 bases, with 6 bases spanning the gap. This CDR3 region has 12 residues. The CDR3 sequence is CSVGLGNQPQHF. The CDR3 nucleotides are TGCAGCGTTGGACTGGGCAATCAGCCCCAGCATTTT.

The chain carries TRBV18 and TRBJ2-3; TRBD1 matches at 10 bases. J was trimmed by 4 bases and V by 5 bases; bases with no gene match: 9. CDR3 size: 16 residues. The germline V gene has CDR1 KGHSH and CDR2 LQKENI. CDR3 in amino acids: CASSSWGTGVADTQYF. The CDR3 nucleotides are TGTGCCAGCTCATCGTGGGGGACAGGGGTGGCAGATACGCAGTATTTT.

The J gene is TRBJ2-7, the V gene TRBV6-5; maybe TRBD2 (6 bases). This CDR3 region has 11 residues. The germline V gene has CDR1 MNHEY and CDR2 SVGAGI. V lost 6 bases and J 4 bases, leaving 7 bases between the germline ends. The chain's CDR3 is CASREGYEQYF. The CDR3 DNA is TGTGCCAGCAGGGAGGGGTACGAGCAGTACTTC.

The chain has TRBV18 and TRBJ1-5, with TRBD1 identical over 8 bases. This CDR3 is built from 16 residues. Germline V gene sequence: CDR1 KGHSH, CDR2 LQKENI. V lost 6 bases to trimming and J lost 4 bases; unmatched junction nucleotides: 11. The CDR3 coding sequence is TGTGCCAGCTCCCCCGGGACAGGTAACTTTAATCAGCCCCAGCATTTT. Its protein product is CASSPGTGNFNQPQHF.

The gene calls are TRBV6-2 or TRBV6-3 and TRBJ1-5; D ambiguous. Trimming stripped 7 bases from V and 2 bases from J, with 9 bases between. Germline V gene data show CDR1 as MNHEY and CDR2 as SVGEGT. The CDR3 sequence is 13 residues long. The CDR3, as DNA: TGTGCCAGCACCCCCGCGGGCAATCAGCCCCAGCATTTT. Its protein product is CASTPAGNQPQHF.

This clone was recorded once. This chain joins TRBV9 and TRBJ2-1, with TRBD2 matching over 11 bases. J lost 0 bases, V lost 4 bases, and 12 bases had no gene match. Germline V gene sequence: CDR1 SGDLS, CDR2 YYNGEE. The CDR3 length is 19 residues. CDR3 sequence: CASSPEVAGGYASYNEQFF. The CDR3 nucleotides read TGTGCCAGCAGCCCTGAGGTAGCGGGAGGGTATGCCTCCTACAATGAGCAGTTCTTC.

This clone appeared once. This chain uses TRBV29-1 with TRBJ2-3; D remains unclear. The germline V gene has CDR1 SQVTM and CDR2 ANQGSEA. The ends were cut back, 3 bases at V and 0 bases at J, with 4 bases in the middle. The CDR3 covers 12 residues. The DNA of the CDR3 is TGCAGCGTTGACAGTAGCACAGATACGCAGTATTTT. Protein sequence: CSVDSSTDTQYF.

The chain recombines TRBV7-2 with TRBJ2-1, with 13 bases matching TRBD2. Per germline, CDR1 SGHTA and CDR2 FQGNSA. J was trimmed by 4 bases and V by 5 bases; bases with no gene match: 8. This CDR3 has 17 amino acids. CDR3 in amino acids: CASSPATSGRTYNEQFF. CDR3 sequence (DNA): TGTGCCAGCAGCCCCGCGACTAGCGGGAGGACTTACAATGAGCAGTTCTTC.

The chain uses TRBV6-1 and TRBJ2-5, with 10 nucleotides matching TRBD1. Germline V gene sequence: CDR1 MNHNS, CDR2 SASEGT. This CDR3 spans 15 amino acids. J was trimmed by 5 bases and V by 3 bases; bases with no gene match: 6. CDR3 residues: CASSDTDRGMETQYF. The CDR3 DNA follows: TGTGCCAGCAGTGATACGGACAGGGGGATGGAGACCCAGTACTTC.

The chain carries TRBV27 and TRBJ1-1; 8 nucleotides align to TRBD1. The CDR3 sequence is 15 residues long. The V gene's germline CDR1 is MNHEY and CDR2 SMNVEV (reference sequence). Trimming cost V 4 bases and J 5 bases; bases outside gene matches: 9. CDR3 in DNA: TGTGCCAGCAGTTCGACAGGGGCGTCGGGGACTGAAGCTTTCTTT. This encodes CASSSTGASGTEAFF.

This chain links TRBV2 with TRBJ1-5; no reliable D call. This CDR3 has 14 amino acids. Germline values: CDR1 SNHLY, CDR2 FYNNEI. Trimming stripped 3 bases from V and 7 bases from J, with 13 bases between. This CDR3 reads CASSDNGVAQPQHF. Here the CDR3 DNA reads TGTGCCAGCAGTGATAACGGGGTAGCCCAGCCCCAGCATTTT.

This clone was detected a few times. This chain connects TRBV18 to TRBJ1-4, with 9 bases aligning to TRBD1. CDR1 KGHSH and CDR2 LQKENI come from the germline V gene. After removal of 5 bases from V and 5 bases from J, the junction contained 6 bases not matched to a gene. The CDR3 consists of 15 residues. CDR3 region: CASSSDRGKNEKLFF. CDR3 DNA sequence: TGTGCCAGCTCATCGGACAGGGGCAAAAATGAAAAACTGTTTTTT.

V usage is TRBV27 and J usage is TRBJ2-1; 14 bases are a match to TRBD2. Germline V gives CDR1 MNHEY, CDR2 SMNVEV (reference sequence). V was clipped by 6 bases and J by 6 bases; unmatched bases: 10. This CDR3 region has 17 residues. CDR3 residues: CASSPTSGRAIVNEQFF. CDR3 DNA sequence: TGTGCCAGCAGCCCGACTAGCGGGAGGGCCATCGTCAATGAGCAGTTCTTC.

In nucleotides, the CDR3 is TGCAGCGTTGAAGAGTCAGGTCGGTGGGACAATGAGCAGTTCTTC. This sequence encodes CSVEESGRWDNEQFF. The J gene is TRBJ2-1, the V gene TRBV29-1, with D unresolved. This CDR3 contains 15 residues. V was clipped by 0 bases and J by 5 bases, with 14 bases between them. Germline-derived CDR1 and CDR2 are SQVTM and ANQGSEA.

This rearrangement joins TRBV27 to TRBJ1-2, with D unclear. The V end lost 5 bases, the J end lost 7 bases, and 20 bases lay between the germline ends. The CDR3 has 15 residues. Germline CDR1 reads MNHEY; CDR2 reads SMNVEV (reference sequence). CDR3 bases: TGTGCCAGCAGTCTCCGGGGAGGGATGGCAACTGGCTACACCTTC. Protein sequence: CASSLRGGMATGYTF.